This T cell receptor beta chain was recorded in a study of PD-L1 blockade in urothelial cancer. Across the study: Between 0 and 3 prior chemotherapy regimens had been given to patients. Blood underwent analysis 3 weeks (second dose) and 6 weeks after treatment began.

Each individual provided 1 to 8 samples (taken pretreatment and on-treatment). Every PCR was spiked with synthetic TCR analog templates. Libraries were prepared by immunoSEQ multiplex PCR; TCRdb keeps only in-frame clonotypes and omits some of them. The sample shows approximately 100,000 clones, about 90% of them seen only once. Trimming took 11 bases from V and 0 from J, leaving 16 bases between them. This CDR3 spans 15 amino acids. The germline V gene encodes CDR1 LNHDA and CDR2 SQIVND (reference sequence). This clone has only one observation. The material sequenced was PBMCs, taken around atezolizumab (anti-PD-L1) treatment. The sequence derives from a woman of 80 years or more with urothelial cancer. The chain couples TRBV19 to TRBJ2-2, with no clear D. CDR3 coding DNA: TGTGCCGCATCAAGCTACAGCCCGAACACCGGGGAGCTGTTTTTT. Amino acid sequence: CAASSYSPNTGELFF.